Listed below are T cell receptor beta chains from one sample, sequenced in a study of blood T cell repertoires in COVID-19. Profiling relied on immunoSEQ multiplex PCR, and the TCRdb table lists in-frame clones only, not all of them. The table has approximately 300,000 clones, around 86% seen once. The sample comprised peripheral blood. Source of these receptors: a woman between 45 and 65 years old with acute or convalescent COVID-19. Both conserved end residues are part of each CDR3. The order of the fields is D gene, V gene, clone size, J gene, CDR3 protein, CDR3 DNA. A D gene is named only where the DNA matches it firmly. For some rows the clone size is stated as once, few or many, or as a class when expanded; others skip it.

>NA|TRBV4-1|NA|TRBJ1-5
CASSPRSHNQPQHF
TGCGCCAGCAGCCCGCGGTCCCACAATCAGCCCCAGCATTTT
>NA|TRBV20-1|NA|TRBJ2-3
CSASLSGIRSTDTQYF
TGCAGTGCTAGTCTTTCGGGGATTCGATCGACAGATACGCAGTATTTT
>NA|TRBV5-4|NA|TRBJ2-1
CASSSEMVADPNEQFF
TGTGCCAGCAGCTCGGAAATGGTAGCGGACCCGAACGAGCAGTTCTTC
>TRBD1|TRBV19|NA|TRBJ2-6
CASTLTGGANSGANVLTF
TGTGCCAGTACCCTAACAGGGGGTGCTAACTCTGGGGCCAACGTCCTGACTTTC
>TRBD1|TRBV5-6|NA|TRBJ1-5
CASSRGWQGGQPQHF
TGTGCCAGCAGCCGGGGGTGGCAGGGGGGACAGCCCCAGCATTTT
>TRBD1|TRBV9|NA|TRBJ1-1
CASSVGGTANTEAFF
TGTGCCAGCAGCGTAGGGGGGACAGCGAACACTGAAGCTTTCTTT
>NA|TRBV6-5|NA|TRBJ2-5
CASSYLGVETQYF
TGTGCCAGCAGTTACCTCGGGGTGGAGACCCAGTACTTC
>TRBD2|TRBV5-1|NA|TRBJ2-7
CASSSGVASGHYEQYF
TGCGCCAGCAGCTCGGGGGTGGCTAGCGGACACTACGAGCAGTACTTC
>TRBD2|TRBV6-1|NA|TRBJ2-2
CASSEGLAVNTGELFF
TGTGCCAGCAGTGAAGGACTAGCGGTGAACACCGGGGAGCTGTTTTTT
>NA|TRBV18|NA|TRBJ1-1
CASSYRTSTEAFF
TGTGCCAGCTCATACAGGACGTCCACTGAAGCTTTCTTT
>NA|TRBV18|NA|TRBJ2-5
CASTQTGKYGTQYF
TGTGCCAGCACGCAAACAGGGAAGTATGGGACCCAGTACTTC
>NA|TRBV6-1|NA|TRBJ2-7
CASSETPRYEQYF
TGTGCCAGCAGTGAAACTCCCCGCTACGAGCAGTACTTC
>TRBD1|TRBV7-3|NA|TRBJ2-3
CASSLTGADTQYF
TGTGCCAGCAGCTTGACAGGGGCGGATACGCAGTATTTT
>NA|TRBV6-5|once|TRBJ1-2
CASSRAGDYGYTF
TGTGCCAGCAGTAGGGCAGGGGACTATGGCTACACCTTC
>NA|TRBV7-9|NA|TRBJ1-2
CASSPRDTRSPFF
TGTGCCAGCAGCCCGAGGGACACGCGCTCTCCCTTCTTC
>NA|TRBV28|few|TRBJ1-2
CASSLLPQAGNGYTF
TGTGCCAGCAGCTTACTCCCCCAAGCGGGGAATGGCTACACCTTC
>NA|TRBV18|NA|TRBJ2-1
CASSHDSGDEQFF
TGTGCCAGCTCACACGACTCAGGGGATGAGCAGTTCTTC
>NA|TRBV12-3/TRBV12-4|few|TRBJ2-7
CASSDGQSYEQYF
TGTGCCAGCAGCGACGGACAGAGCTACGAGCAGTACTTC
>TRBD2|TRBV18|NA|TRBJ2-1
CASSPSGDSYNEQFF
TGTGCCAGCTCACCTAGCGGGGACTCCTACAATGAGCAGTTCTTC
>NA|TRBV2|NA|TRBJ1-3
CASSIGTSRSGNTIYF
TGTGCCAGCAGTATTGGGACATCCCGCTCTGGAAACACCATATATTTT
>TRBD2|TRBV15|NA|TRBJ2-3
CATKLAGGADTQYF
TGTGCCACCAAACTAGCGGGAGGTGCAGATACGCAGTATTTT
>TRBD1|TRBV3-1/TRBV3-2|once|TRBJ1-1
CASSDRGYGAFF
TGTGCCAGCAGCGACAGGGGATATGGAGCTTTCTTT
>NA|TRBV28|NA|TRBJ2-1
CASSPNPLANYNEQFF
TGTGCCAGCAGTCCAAACCCTCTAGCGAACTACAATGAGCAGTTCTTC
>NA|TRBV2|NA|TRBJ1-2
CASIMGAMNYGYTF
TGTGCCAGCATTATGGGGGCTATGAACTATGGCTACACCTTC
>NA|TRBV7-9|NA|TRBJ1-2
CASSSQGSYGYTF
TGTGCCAGCAGCTCACAGGGTAGCTATGGCTACACCTTC